This T cell receptor (beta chain) was identified in a study of T cells in Graves' hyperthyroidism and ophthalmopathy. This clonotype was recorded many times. Amplification of TCR beta CDR3 regions used RNA as the template. An initial round of RT-PCR targeting the TCR CDR3 relied on the HTBI primer set. TCRdb reanalysed the multiplex PCR reads using MiXCR and keeps one entry per CDR3 protein. The sample consists of approximately 410,000 distinct CDR3 sequences, roughly 13% of them appearing once. The sequence was obtained from a woman aged 18-29 years with Graves' hyperthyroidism. Sequenced input: blood.

The DNA of the CDR3 is TGCAGCGTTCCGTTGACTGCTACGAATCAGCCCCAGCATTTT. It yields the protein CSVPLTATNQPQHF. This sequence joins TRBV29-1 and TRBJ1-5; D remains ambiguous. The ends were cut back, 5 bases at V and 4 bases at J, with 15 bases in the middle. Germline lookup yields CDR1 SQVTM and CDR2 ANQGSEA. The CDR3 covers 14 residues.